The clone carrying this T cell receptor beta chain has ten or more counts. Its specificity is not known. The V gene end was trimmed by 4 bases and the J gene end by 2 bases; junction bases not matched to a gene: 1. The CDR3 contains 13 residues. The germline V gene encodes CDR1 MGHRA and CDR2 YSYEKL. This sample stems from a study of neurological immune-mediated disorders. TCRdb ran MiXCR on the 5' RACE reads and lists one entry per CDR3 protein. The data contain fewer than 75,000 distinct CDR3 sequences, 4.5% of them singletons. 2 million unsorted PBMCs were stored in RNAlater at -80 °C before RNA extraction. Whole-study findings and limits: TCR-beta repertoires seemed private in all groups, with no expanded CDR3 amino acid sequences shared. The multiple sclerosis repertoire cluster lacked an association with any feature, whether clinical or MRI.

J is TRBJ2-5 and V is TRBV4-1; 7 bases map to TRBD2. The specimen sequenced was PBMCs. The clonotype originates from a man in his thirties or forties with multiple sclerosis. The CDR3 reads CASSRGGQETQYF. The CDR3 DNA follows: TGCGCCAGCAGCCGGGGGGGACAAGAGACCCAGTACTTC.